The source of this T cell receptor beta chain is a study of blood T cells in healthy people across ages. Germline CDR1 is SNHLY and CDR2 is FYNNEI. The ends lost 3 bases at V and 3 bases at J; junction bases unmatched: 10. The CDR3 consists of 17 residues. Primers used in a second PCR of roughly 6 to 11 cycles were a sample-barcoded 5' primer and a J-beta primer mix. TCRdb called the 5' RACE reads again in MiXCR, with one record for every CDR3 protein. The repertoire holds about 540,000 distinct CDR3 sequences, with around 24% as singletons. There are a few counts of this clonotype. These same data were also listed under a study on T cells of mothers and their children.

The sequence came from a boy aged 5-17 years in good health. The V gene is TRBV2, the J gene TRBJ2-5, with 10 bases aligning to TRBD1. Source material: blood. The CDR3 DNA reads as TGTGCCAGCAGTGACCGTGGCCTGGGACAGGGGAAAGAGACCCAGTACTTC. Protein: CASSDRGLGQGKETQYF.